These 20 T cell receptor beta chains were all obtained from the same sample, sequenced in a study of early T cells in non-severe SARS-CoV-2 infection (dated by TCRdb to the early 2020s). Libraries came from 5' RACE. Sequenced on a NextSeq 500. TCRdb trimmed public reads at Q25 via fastp, called clones via MiXCR and kept in-frame beta chains. Identical CDR3 proteins give one entry, which carries the most common genes and DNA. The table for this sample lists more than 80,000 distinct CDR3 sequences; 16% of them were counted only once. About 1.3% of the sample rests with the top ten. The specimen sequenced was whole blood. These receptors were collected from an adult who was a healthcare worker with PCR-confirmed SARS-CoV-2 infection or an uninfected control (not recorded which).

This clonotype has a handful of counts. The chain recombines TRBV24-1 with TRBJ2-3, with TRBD1 as a possible D gene (6 bases). The CDR3 consists of 13 residues. Germline V gene data show CDR1 as KGHDR and CDR2 as SFDVKD. The V end was cut by 8 bases, the J end by 2 bases, with 10 bases between. The CDR3 coding sequence is TGTGCCACCAACGGGGACAACACAGATACGCAGTATTTT. It yields the protein CATNGDNTDTQYF.

Ten or more counts support this clonotype. The chain links TRBV19 to TRBJ2-5; D possibly corresponds to TRBD2 (6 bases). V was clipped by 5 bases and J by 3 bases, with 10 bases between them. This CDR3 is built from 13 residues. Germline CDR1 reads LNHDA; CDR2 reads SQIVND (reference sequence). DNA of the CDR3: TGTGCCAGTAGTTTTGTAGCGGAAGAGACCCAGTACTTC. The encoded protein is CASSFVAEETQYF.

This clonotype was found a few times. V and J are TRBV5-1 and TRBJ2-6; 7 bases align to TRBD2. With 2 bases clipped from V and 0 bases from J, the junction kept 2 bases outside the gene matches. The CDR3 length is 16 residues. Germline CDR1 and CDR2: SGHRS and YFSETQ. CDR3 sequence reads: CASSLGTISGANVLTF. CDR3 DNA sequence: TGCGCCAGCAGCTTAGGGACTATCTCTGGGGCCAACGTCCTGACTTTC.

This chain joins TRBV11-2 and TRBJ2-3; TRBD1 aligns across 11 bases. CDR3 size: 16 residues. CDR1 and CDR2 (germline): SGHAT, FQNNGV. With 2 bases clipped from V and 4 bases from J, the junction kept 5 bases outside the gene matches. As DNA, the CDR3 is TGTGCCAGCAGCTTATTGGGGGGACAGGGGGCAGATACGCAGTATTTT. Protein product: CASSLLGGQGADTQYF.

This clonotype showed up just a few times. This rearrangement joins TRBV7-6 to TRBJ2-2, with a possible D match to TRBD1 (5 bases). V lost 4 bases, J lost 1 base, and 10 bases lay in between. The CDR3 length is 15 residues. Germline CDR1 reads SGHVS; CDR2 reads FNYEAQ. This CDR3 is CASSSGAGNTGELFF. The CDR3 DNA reads as TGTGCCAGCAGCTCTGGGGCAGGGAACACCGGGGAGCTGTTTTTT.

J is TRBJ1-1 and V is TRBV28; possible D gene TRBD1, 5 bases. The CDR3 runs 15 residues. Germline CDR1 MDHEN, CDR2 SYDVKM. V shed 5 bases and J shed 5 bases, with 18 bases lying between them. The CDR3 spells CASSPPSGTRTEAFF. The CDR3, as DNA: TGTGCCAGCAGTCCCCCGTCAGGGACTCGGACTGAAGCTTTCTTT.

This clonotype showed up just a few times. J is TRBJ1-1 and V is TRBV9; TRBD1 matches 7 bases. The CDR3 contains 16 residues. Germline values: CDR1 SGDLS, CDR2 YYNGEE. Germline trimming cut 4 bases from V and 3 bases from J; bases unmatched to any gene: 12. DNA of the CDR3: TGTGCCAGCAGCCCGGGACAGCCCCGATGGGACACTGAAGCTTTCTTT. It yields the protein CASSPGQPRWDTEAFF.

In its sample, this clonotype was seen a few times. CDR3 sequence: CSARDLKGPDYGYTF. The CDR3 nucleotides are TGCAGTGCTAGAGATCTGAAGGGACCGGACTATGGCTACACCTTC. The rearrangement links TRBV20-1 to TRBJ1-2, with a weak D call TRBD1 (5 bases). Trimming pared 0 bases from V and 3 bases from J, leaving 14 bases between. Germline V gives CDR1 DFQATT, CDR2 SNEGSKA (reference sequence). The CDR3 is made up of 15 amino acids.

This chain joins TRBV10-3 and TRBJ2-5, with 7 bases fitting TRBD2. Germline CDR1 is ENHRY and CDR2 is SYGVKD. The ends lost 4 bases at V and 0 bases at J; junction bases unmatched: 5. This CDR3 is built from 15 residues. In nucleotides, the CDR3 is TGTGCCATCAGTGCTCCCGGGACTAACCAAGAGACCCAGTACTTC. This sequence encodes CAISAPGTNQETQYF.

This chain uses TRBV20-1 with TRBJ2-1; D is possibly TRBD1 (6 bases). CDR3 length: 14 residues. Germline CDR1 is DFQATT and CDR2 is SNEGSKA (reference sequence). V was clipped by 1 base and J by 3 bases, with 10 bases between them. The DNA of the CDR3 is TGCAGTGCTAGAGTCGGGACACACTACAATGAGCAGTTCTTC. Amino acid sequence: CSARVGTHYNEQFF.

This clonotype occurred many times. This rearrangement joins TRBV20-1 to TRBJ2-1; 12 positions match TRBD2. The CDR3 totals 15 residues. The germline V gene encodes CDR1 DFQATT and CDR2 SNEGSKA (reference sequence). J gave up 5 bases and V 2 bases, and 4 bases lay outside the gene matches. DNA of the CDR3: TGCAGTGCTAGACTAGCGGGAGGGCCAAACAATGAGCAGTTCTTC. Protein sequence: CSARLAGGPNNEQFF.

This clonotype was seen only a few times. The chain has TRBV20-1 and TRBJ2-7; 8 nucleotides agree with TRBD2. V was clipped by 6 bases and J by 1 base; unmatched bases: 8. The CDR3 is made up of 14 amino acids. In germline, CDR1 is DFQATT, CDR2 SNEGSKA (reference sequence). The CDR3, as DNA: TGCAGTGCCGAGGGTGGACTAGCTTCCTACGAGCAGTACTTC. Translated, it gives CSAEGGLASYEQYF.

This clonotype was seen a handful of times. The chain combines TRBV12-3 or TRBV12-4 with TRBJ1-5; 9 bases match TRBD1. V lost 6 bases to trimming and J lost 4 bases; unmatched junction nucleotides: 1. The CDR3 covers 13 residues. The CDR3 sequence: CASRGTGNQPQHF. CDR3 DNA: TGTGCCAGCAGGGGGACAGGGAATCAGCCCCAGCATTTT.

This clonotype was seen repeatedly, ten times or more. J is TRBJ1-5 and V is TRBV7-9; unclear D gene. Germline CDR1 SEHNR, CDR2 FQNEAQ (reference sequence). Deletions cut 2 bases from V and 4 bases from J, with 6 bases between. The CDR3 consists of 13 residues. Here the CDR3 reads CASSLSRNQPQHF. The CDR3 DNA is TGTGCCAGCAGCTTAAGTAGGAATCAGCCCCAGCATTTT.

The rearrangement joins TRBV6-2 or TRBV6-3 to TRBJ2-1; D remains unclear. CDR3 length: 14 amino acids. Germline V gives CDR1 MNHEY, CDR2 SVGEGT. Trimming left V 4 bases short and J 4 bases short, with 11 bases between. The CDR3 sequence is CASSSQNLYNEQFF. The DNA for the CDR3 is TGTGCCAGCAGTTCCCAGAATCTTTACAATGAGCAGTTCTTC.

The V and J genes are TRBV6-2 or TRBV6-3 and TRBJ2-7; D not certain. Trimming cost V 0 bases and J 0 bases, with 9 bases left between them. There are 15 residues in the CDR3. Germline V gene sequence: CDR1 MNHEY, CDR2 SVGEGT. This CDR3 reads CASSYSFARSYEQYF. CDR3 in DNA: TGTGCCAGCAGTTACTCCTTTGCCCGCTCCTACGAGCAGTACTTC.

The V call is TRBV20-1, the J call TRBJ1-1, with 9 bases fitting TRBD1. Trimming removed 5 bases from V and 2 bases from J; junction bases left unmatched: 6. CDR1 DFQATT and CDR2 SNEGSKA come from the germline V gene (reference sequence). The CDR3 sequence is 14 residues long. CDR3 DNA sequence: TGCAGTGCTTGGGGGGACAGGGCTAACACTGAAGCTTTCTTT. Encoded protein: CSAWGDRANTEAFF.

This clonotype has a handful of counts. The genes are TRBV12-3 or TRBV12-4 and TRBJ1-5; D gene unclear. This CDR3 region has 14 residues. The ends were cut back, 5 bases at V and 5 bases at J, with 13 bases in the middle. The DNA for the CDR3 is TGTGCCAGCAGTCCACGGGCCCCGGATCAGCCCCAGCATTTT. Amino acids: CASSPRAPDQPQHF.

V gene TRBV4-3 combines with J gene TRBJ1-1, with a possible D match to TRBD1 (6 bases). The V end lost 5 bases, the J end lost 5 bases, and 12 bases lay between the germline ends. CDR3 size: 13 residues. Per germline, CDR1 LGHNA and CDR2 YSLEER. CDR3 DNA: TGCGCCAGCAGCACTCAGAGGGGGACTGAAGCTTTCTTT. Translated, it gives CASSTQRGTEAFF.

This clonotype occurred a few times. V is TRBV5-1 and J is TRBJ2-3, with D tentatively TRBD1 (6 bases). Germline loops: CDR1 SGHRS, CDR2 YFSETQ. Deletions cut 4 bases from V and 5 bases from J, with 11 bases between. The CDR3 has 13 residues. The CDR3 DNA reads as TGCGCCAGCAGCCTTCGGGGACAAGATACGCAGTATTTT. Encoded protein: CASSLRGQDTQYF. Together with reference TRBV5-1 and TRBJ2-3, the CDR3 gives the full variable domain: KAGVTQTPRYLIKTRGQQVTLSCSPISGHRSVSWYQQTPGQGLQFLFEYFSETQRNKGNFPGRFSGRQFSNSRSEMNVSTLELGDSALYLCASSLRGQDTQYFGPGTRLTVL.